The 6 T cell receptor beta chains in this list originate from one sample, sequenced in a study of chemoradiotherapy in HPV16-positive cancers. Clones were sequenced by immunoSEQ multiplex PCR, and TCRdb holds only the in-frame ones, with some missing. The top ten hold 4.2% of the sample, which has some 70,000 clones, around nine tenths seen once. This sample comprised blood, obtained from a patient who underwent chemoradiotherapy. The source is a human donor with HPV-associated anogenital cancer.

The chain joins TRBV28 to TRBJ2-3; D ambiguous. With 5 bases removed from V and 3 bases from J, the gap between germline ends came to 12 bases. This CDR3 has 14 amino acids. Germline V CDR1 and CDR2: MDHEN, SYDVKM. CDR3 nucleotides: TGTGCCAGCAGTCTCGAGGATGCGACAGATACGCAGTATTTT. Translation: CASSLEDATDTQYF.

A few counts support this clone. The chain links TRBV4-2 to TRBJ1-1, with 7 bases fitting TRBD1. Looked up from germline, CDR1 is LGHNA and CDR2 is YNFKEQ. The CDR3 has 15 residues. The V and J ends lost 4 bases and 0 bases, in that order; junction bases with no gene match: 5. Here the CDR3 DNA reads TGTGCCAGCAGCCCATCGGACAGGTTGAACACTGAAGCTTTCTTT. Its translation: CASSPSDRLNTEAFF.

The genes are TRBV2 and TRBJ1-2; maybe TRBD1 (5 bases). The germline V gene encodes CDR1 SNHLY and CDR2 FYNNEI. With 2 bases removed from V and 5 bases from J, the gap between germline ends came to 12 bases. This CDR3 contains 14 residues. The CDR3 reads CASSEPGDGYGYTF. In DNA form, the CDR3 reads TGTGCCAGCAGTGAACCCGGGGACGGGTATGGCTACACCTTC.

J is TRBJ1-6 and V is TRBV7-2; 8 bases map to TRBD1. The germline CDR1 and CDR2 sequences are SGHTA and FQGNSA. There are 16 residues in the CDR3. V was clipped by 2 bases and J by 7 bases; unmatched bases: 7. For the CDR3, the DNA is TGTGCCAGCAGCTTACAGGGGGCGCAGGGGAATTCACCCCTCCACTTT. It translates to CASSLQGAQGNSPLHF.

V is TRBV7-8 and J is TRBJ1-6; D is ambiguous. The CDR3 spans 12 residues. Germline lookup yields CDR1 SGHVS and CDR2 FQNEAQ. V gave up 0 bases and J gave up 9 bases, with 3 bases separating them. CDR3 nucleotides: TGTGCCAGCAGCTTAGCTATTTCACCCCTCCACTTT. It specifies CASSLAISPLHF.

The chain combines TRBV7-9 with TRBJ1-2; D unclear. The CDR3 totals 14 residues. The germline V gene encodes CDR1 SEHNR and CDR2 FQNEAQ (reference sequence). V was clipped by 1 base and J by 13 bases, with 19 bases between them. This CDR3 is CASSLDGGLWASTF. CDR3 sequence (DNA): TGTGCCAGCAGCTTAGACGGAGGGTTGTGGGCGAGCACCTTC. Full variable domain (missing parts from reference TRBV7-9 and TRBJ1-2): DTGVSQNPRHKITKRGQNVTFRCDPISEHNRLYWYRQTLGQGPEFLTYFQNEAQLEKSRLLSDRFSAERPKGSFSTLEIQRTEQGDSAMYLCASSLDGGLWASTFGSGTRLTVV.